These T cell receptor beta chains were read from a single sample in a study of T cell responses to AZD1222 COVID-19 vaccine. Assay: immunoSEQ multiplex PCR; the TCRdb copy retains only in-frame clones and omits some. The sample yields about 200,000 clones, 80% to 95% seen once. Sequenced here: peripheral blood, sampled 28 days after the second AZD1222 dose. Receptor source: an adult who received the AZD1222 COVID-19 vaccine. Both conserved end residues are part of each CDR3. The D gene is left open where the match is weak. A clone size is listed for some rows: how often the clone was seen (once, few, many), or a class if it is expanded.

j_call clone_size v_call d_call cdr3_nt cdr3_aa
TRBJ1-4 NA TRBV3-1/TRBV3-2 TRBD1 TGTGCCAGCAGCCCCCGACAGGGTTCACCTAATGAAAAACTGTTTTTT CASSPRQGSPNEKLFF
TRBJ2-7 NA TRBV5-5 TRBD2 TGTGCCAGCAGCTTGCCCTCGGGACTAGCCTCCTACGAGCAGTACTTC CASSLPSGLASYEQYF
TRBJ2-5 NA TRBV5-4 NA TGTGCCAGCAGCTTGGTTGGGGCGGAGACCCAGTACTTC CASSLVGAETQYF
TRBJ2-5 NA TRBV4-2 TRBD1 TGTGCCAGCAGCCCTTATGGGACAGGAGAGACCCAGTACTTC CASSPYGTGETQYF
TRBJ1-2 NA TRBV28 NA TGTGCCAGCAGCGCGTTGCGGGCGATAGATGGCTACACCTTC CASSALRAIDGYTF
TRBJ1-5 NA TRBV5-6 TRBD1 TGTGCCAGCAGCTACGGACAGGCTAGGGTCAATCAGCCCCAGCATTTT CASSYGQARVNQPQHF
TRBJ2-2 NA TRBV7-2 NA TGTGCCAGCAGCACCCGGACGGGGAACACCGGGGAGCTGTTTTTT CASSTRTGNTGELFF
TRBJ2-3 NA TRBV7-9 NA TGTGCCAGCAGCTCCGGGTCGATTCGCCCAGATACGCAGTATTTT CASSSGSIRPDTQYF
TRBJ1-2 NA TRBV6-5 TRBD1 TGTGCCAGCAGCCTCACAGGGGCATTGAGCTATGGCTACACCTTC CASSLTGALSYGYTF
TRBJ1-3 NA TRBV5-1 NA TGCGCCAGCAGCTTGGCCGCGGGGCGCGTTGGAAACACCATATATTTT CASSLAAGRVGNTIYF
TRBJ1-5 NA TRBV3-1/TRBV3-2 NA TGTGCCAGCAGCCAAGGGGGGGGGCACAATCAGCCCCAGCATTTT CASSQGGGHNQPQHF
TRBJ1-2 NA TRBV2 NA TGTGCCAGCAGTGAAGCGCTTCTAGGAGGGCCTGGCTACACCTTC CASSEALLGGPGYTF
TRBJ2-1 NA TRBV5-1 TRBD2 TGCGCCAGCAGCCCGTGGACTAGCGGGGATGGTGAGCAGTTCTTC CASSPWTSGDGEQFF
TRBJ1-2 NA TRBV14 TRBD1 TGTGCCAGCAGCAGAAGCCCGACAGGGGGCTATGGCTACACCTTC CASSRSPTGGYGYTF
TRBJ2-1 NA TRBV2 NA TGTGCCAGCATGGGATATGAGCAGTTCTTC CASMGYEQFF
TRBJ2-1 NA TRBV5-1 NA TGCGCCAGCAGCTTGAAACAGGGTCCTAGCAATGAGCAGTTCTTC CASSLKQGPSNEQFF
TRBJ1-1 many TRBV19 NA TGTGCCAGTGGCCCTGAAGCTTTCTTT CASGPEAFF
TRBJ2-2 NA TRBV9 TRBD2 TGTGCCAGCAGCGAGAGCGGGGGTTTTGGCACCGGGGAGCTGTTTTTT CASSESGGFGTGELFF
TRBJ1-6 once TRBV5-1 NA TGCGCCAGCAGCTTGACAGGGCCTAATTCACCCCTCCACTTT CASSLTGPNSPLHF
TRBJ1-2 NA TRBV5-1 TRBD1 TGCGCCAGCAGCTTGCCCCAGGACAGGGTTGGCTACACCTTC CASSLPQDRVGYTF
TRBJ1-1 NA TRBV7-9 NA TGTGCCAGCAGCTTACAGGGAGCGAGCGGAGCTTTCTTT CASSLQGASGAFF
TRBJ2-3 NA TRBV19 TRBD2 TGTGCCAGTAGTATAATAGCGGGGGGGTCTCAAGATACGCAGTATTTT CASSIIAGGSQDTQYF
TRBJ2-1 once TRBV11-3 NA TGTGCCAGCAGCTCCTCACTAAGGAGCCATGAGCAGTTCTTC CASSSSLRSHEQFF
TRBJ2-5 NA TRBV19 TRBD1 TGTGCCAGTAGCTTTACCTGGGACAGCCAAGAGACCCAGTACTTC CASSFTWDSQETQYF
TRBJ1-2 NA TRBV5-4 NA TGTGCCAGCAGCTTGGATCCCGGCCTTTATGGCTACACCTTC CASSLDPGLYGYTF
TRBJ1-5 NA TRBV29-1 NA TGCAGCGTTGAGAAGGGAAAGGCCCAGCATTTT CSVEKGKAQHF
TRBJ2-7 NA TRBV2 NA TGTGCCAGCAGTGTGGGGGTCCTGAGCTCCTACGAGCAGTACTTC CASSVGVLSSYEQYF
TRBJ1-4 once TRBV29-1 TRBD1 TGCAGCGTTGTTGAGACAGGGACGCTCCTCGCAACTAATGAAAAACTGTTTTTT CSVVETGTLLATNEKLFF
TRBJ1-5 NA TRBV7-8 NA TGTGCCAGCAGCTTAGGTTGGGGGGACAATCAGCCCCAGCATTTT CASSLGWGDNQPQHF
TRBJ2-7 NA TRBV6-5 NA TGTGCCAGCAGTTACGGAGAGGGAGGTTTCTACGAGCAGTACTTC CASSYGEGGFYEQYF
TRBJ1-3 NA TRBV5-1 TRBD1 TGCGCCAGCAGCCCACAGGGGTTTTCTGGAAACACCATATATTTT CASSPQGFSGNTIYF
TRBJ2-5 NA TRBV6-5 NA TGTGCCAGCAGTCCCCCTAACTTGTACCAAGAGACCCAGTACTTC CASSPPNLYQETQYF
TRBJ2-1 NA TRBV10-1 TRBD1 TGCGCCAGCAGTACAGGGGGCCCGCAGTTCTTC CASSTGGPQFF
TRBJ2-1 NA TRBV11-3 TRBD2 TGTGCCAGCAGCTTAGATAGCGGGGGGGTTTCCTACAATGAGCAGTTCTTC CASSLDSGGVSYNEQFF
TRBJ1-1 once TRBV18 NA TGTGCCAGCTCACCCCAAAGGCGGCCAGGAGACACTGAAGCTTTCTTT CASSPQRRPGDTEAFF
TRBJ1-1 NA TRBV3-1/TRBV3-2 NA TGTGCCAGCAGCCAAGATCTCGACCGCTTGAACACTGAAGCTTTCTTT CASSQDLDRLNTEAFF
TRBJ1-2 NA TRBV10-3 NA TGTGCCATCAGTGAGTCGCTTCGGGCGTTGGGTCACGGCTACACCTTC CAISESLRALGHGYTF
TRBJ1-1 NA TRBV29-1 NA TGCAGCGTTGGGGGCTATAACAGGGCCCCTGAAGCTTTCTTT CSVGGYNRAPEAFF
TRBJ2-2 NA TRBV7-2 NA TGTGCCAGCACCGCTCAGGCAGGGGGGGCCGGGGAGCTGTTTTTT CASTAQAGGAGELFF
TRBJ1-2 once TRBV5-4 NA TGTGCCAGCAGCTTTGGCCCTCCCCGCTACACCTTC CASSFGPPRYTF
TRBJ2-7 once TRBV7-2 NA TGTGCCAGCAGCTTAGATCAGGGCCCATACGAGCAGTACTTC CASSLDQGPYEQYF
TRBJ1-6 NA TRBV18 TRBD1 TGTGCCAGCTCACCGCGGACAGGGAATTCACCCCTCCACTTT CASSPRTGNSPLHF
TRBJ1-1 NA TRBV30 TRBD1 TGTGCCTGGAGTGTAGGGGGCATGAGCACTGAAGCTTTCTTT CAWSVGGMSTEAFF
TRBJ2-7 NA TRBV6-1 NA TGTGCCAGCAGTGAAGCTTACAACCCGCGCTACGAGCAGTACTTC CASSEAYNPRYEQYF
TRBJ1-5 NA TRBV19 NA TGTGCCAGTAGTGACCCAGGGGTCCCCCATCAGCCCCAGCATTTT CASSDPGVPHQPQHF
TRBJ1-3 once TRBV18 TRBD1 TGTGCCAGCGAGGGACAGGCCCTCTCTGGAAACACCATATATTTT CASEGQALSGNTIYF
TRBJ1-4 NA TRBV2 NA TGTGCCAGCAGTGATCGGCGGGCCGCACGGGAACTGTTTTTT CASSDRRAARELFF
TRBJ2-3 NA TRBV19 NA TGTGCCAGTAGTATCGCGAGGCAGGGGAGCACAGATACGCAGTATTTT CASSIARQGSTDTQYF
TRBJ2-3 NA TRBV7-3 NA TGTGCCAGCAGCGGATCTAGCACAGATACGCAGTATTTT CASSGSSTDTQYF
TRBJ2-7 NA TRBV6-5 TRBD1 TGTGCCAGCAGACAAGACAGGGGGCCAACCTACGAGCAGTACTTC CASRQDRGPTYEQYF
TRBJ1-6 NA TRBV11-1 TRBD1 TGTGCCAGCAGCTTAGCGCAGGGGGTAAATTCACCCCTCCACTTT CASSLAQGVNSPLHF
TRBJ2-1 NA TRBV12-5 NA TGTGCTAGTGGTTTGGTAACGGGGGATGAGCAGTTCTTC CASGLVTGDEQFF
TRBJ2-7 NA TRBV29-1 NA TGCAGCGCCGAGAAGGGGAGTTACGAGCAGTACTTC CSAEKGSYEQYF
TRBJ1-5 once TRBV2 NA TGTGCCAGCAGTGAAGGCACCAATCAGCCCCAGCATTTT CASSEGTNQPQHF